These 3 T cell receptor beta chains were sequenced from one sample in a study of cytomegalovirus exposure and HLA in healthy donors. Assay used: immunoSEQ multiplex PCR; TCRdb lists only in-frame clones, some missing. The data show around 200,000 clones, 84% seen once. What was sequenced was PBMCs. Source of these receptors: a woman aged 18-35 years in good health and CMV-seropositive.

The rearrangement joins TRBV23-1 to TRBJ2-2; 11 nucleotides align to TRBD1. TRBV23-1 counts as an open reading frame of uncertain function. This CDR3 contains 15 residues. Trimming cost V 2 bases and J 4 bases; bases outside gene matches: 0. The CDR3 DNA is TGCGCCAGCAGTCAAGGACAGGGGGCCACCGGGGAGCTGTTTTTT. Its protein product is CASSQGQGATGELFF.

The CDR3 region has the DNA TGTGCCAGCAGTGGTTTTAACTCTGGAAACACCATATATTTT. Encoded protein: CASSGFNSGNTIYF. The chain uses TRBV2 and TRBJ1-3; D unresolved. The germline V gene has CDR1 SNHLY and CDR2 FYNNEI. This CDR3 region has 14 residues. Trimming took 4 bases from V and 0 from J, leaving 7 bases between them. Supplemented by reference TRBV2 and TRBJ1-3, the full variable domain reads EPEVTQTPSHQVTQMGQEVILRCVPISNHLYFYWYRQILGQKVEFLVSFYNNEISEKSEIFDDQFSVERPDGSNFTLKIRSTKLEDSAMYFCASSGFNSGNTIYFGEGSWLTVV.

The DNA of the CDR3 is TGTGCCAGCAGTTTACCCACAGGGGGCGGGCACGAGCAGTACTTC. This encodes CASSLPTGGGHEQYF. The gene calls are TRBV28 and TRBJ2-7; 9 nucleotides line up with TRBD1. Germline CDR1 and CDR2: MDHEN and SYDVKM. V lost 2 bases to trimming and J lost 5 bases; unmatched junction nucleotides: 7. The CDR3 runs 15 residues. Full variable domain (remainder filled in from reference TRBV28 and TRBJ2-7): DVKVTQSSRYLVKRTGEKVFLECVQDMDHENMFWYRQDPGLGLRLIYFSYDVKMKEKGDIPEGYSVSREKKERFSLILESASTNQTSMYLCASSLPTGGGHEQYFGPGTRLTVT.